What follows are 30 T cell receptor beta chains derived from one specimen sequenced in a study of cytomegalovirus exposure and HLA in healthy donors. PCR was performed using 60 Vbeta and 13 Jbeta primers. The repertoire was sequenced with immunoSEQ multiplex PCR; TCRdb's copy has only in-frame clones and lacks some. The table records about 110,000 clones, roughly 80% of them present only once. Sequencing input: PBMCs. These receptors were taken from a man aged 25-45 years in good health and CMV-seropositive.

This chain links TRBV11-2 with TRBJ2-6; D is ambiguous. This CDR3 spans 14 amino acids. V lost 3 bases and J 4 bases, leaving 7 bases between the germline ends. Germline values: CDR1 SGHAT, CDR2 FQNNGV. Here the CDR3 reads CASSFSPGANVLTF. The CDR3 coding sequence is TGTGCCAGCAGCTTCTCCCCCGGGGCCAACGTCCTGACTTTC.

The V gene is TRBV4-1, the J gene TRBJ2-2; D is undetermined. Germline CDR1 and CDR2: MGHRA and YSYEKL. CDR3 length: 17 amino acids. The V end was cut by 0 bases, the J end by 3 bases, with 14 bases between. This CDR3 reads CASSQEGSRLDTGELFF. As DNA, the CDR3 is TGCGCCAGCAGCCAAGAGGGCAGCCGTTTGGACACCGGGGAGCTGTTTTTT.

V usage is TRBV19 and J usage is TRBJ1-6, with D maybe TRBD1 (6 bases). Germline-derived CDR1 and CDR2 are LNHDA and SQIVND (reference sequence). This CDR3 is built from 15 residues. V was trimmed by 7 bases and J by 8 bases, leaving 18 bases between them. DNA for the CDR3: TGTGCCAGTAACGTAATTGGGGGGGCGGATTCACCCCTCCACTTT. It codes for CASNVIGGADSPLHF.

This CDR3 reads CAWSVGTSSNEQFF. CDR3 nucleotides: TGTGCCTGGAGTGTAGGGACTAGCTCTAATGAGCAGTTCTTC. J is TRBJ2-1 and V is TRBV30; 9 nucleotides align to TRBD2. The CDR3 has 14 amino acids. In germline, CDR1 is GTSNPN, CDR2 SVGIG (reference sequence). With V trimmed by 0 bases and J by 7 bases, 4 bases remained unmatched.

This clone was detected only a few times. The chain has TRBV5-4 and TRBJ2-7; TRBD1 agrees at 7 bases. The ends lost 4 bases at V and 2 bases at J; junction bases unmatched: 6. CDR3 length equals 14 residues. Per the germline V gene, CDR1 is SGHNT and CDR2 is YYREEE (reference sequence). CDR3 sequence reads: CASSLQGKPYEQYF. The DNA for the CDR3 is TGTGCCAGCAGCCTACAGGGGAAGCCCTACGAGCAGTACTTC.

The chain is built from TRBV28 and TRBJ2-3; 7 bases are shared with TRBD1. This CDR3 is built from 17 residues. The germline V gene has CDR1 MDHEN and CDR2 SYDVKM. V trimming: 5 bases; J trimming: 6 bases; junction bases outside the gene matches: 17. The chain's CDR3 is CASSKGGRGFGVDTQYF. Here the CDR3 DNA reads TGTGCCAGCAGTAAAGGGGGCAGGGGATTTGGGGTGGATACGCAGTATTTT.

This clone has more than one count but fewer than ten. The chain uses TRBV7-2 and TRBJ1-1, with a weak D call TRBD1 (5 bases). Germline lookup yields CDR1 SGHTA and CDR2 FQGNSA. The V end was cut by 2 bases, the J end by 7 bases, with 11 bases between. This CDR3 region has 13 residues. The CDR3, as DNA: TGTGCCAGCAGCTTACAGGGAGGGAGTGAAGCTTTCTTT. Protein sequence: CASSLQGGSEAFF.

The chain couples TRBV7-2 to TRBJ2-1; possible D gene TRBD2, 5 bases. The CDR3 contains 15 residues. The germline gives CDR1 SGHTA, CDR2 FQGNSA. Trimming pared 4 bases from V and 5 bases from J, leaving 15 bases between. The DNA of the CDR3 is TGTGCCAGCAGCTCTGGAGGTTTAACGCACAATGAGCAGTTCTTC. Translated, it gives CASSSGGLTHNEQFF.

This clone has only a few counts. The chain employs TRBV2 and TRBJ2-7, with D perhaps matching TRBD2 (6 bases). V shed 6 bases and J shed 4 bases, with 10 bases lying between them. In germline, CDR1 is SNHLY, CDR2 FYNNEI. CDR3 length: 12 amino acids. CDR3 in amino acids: CASRGLPYEQYV. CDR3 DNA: TGTGCCAGCAGAGGACTACCATACGAGCAGTACGTC.

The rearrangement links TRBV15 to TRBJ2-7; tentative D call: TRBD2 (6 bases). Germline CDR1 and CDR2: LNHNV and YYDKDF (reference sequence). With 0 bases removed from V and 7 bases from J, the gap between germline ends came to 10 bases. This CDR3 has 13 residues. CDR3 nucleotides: TGTGCCACCAGCAGAGATAGACTAGGGGAGCAGTACTTC. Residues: CATSRDRLGEQYF.

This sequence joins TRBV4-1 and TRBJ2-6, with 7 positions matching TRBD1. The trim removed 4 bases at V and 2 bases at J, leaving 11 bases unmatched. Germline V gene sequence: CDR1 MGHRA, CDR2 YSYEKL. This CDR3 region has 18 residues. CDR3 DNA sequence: TGCGCCAGCAGCCCTAAGCACAGGGGAACCCCTGGGGCCAACGTCCTGACTTTC. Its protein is CASSPKHRGTPGANVLTF.

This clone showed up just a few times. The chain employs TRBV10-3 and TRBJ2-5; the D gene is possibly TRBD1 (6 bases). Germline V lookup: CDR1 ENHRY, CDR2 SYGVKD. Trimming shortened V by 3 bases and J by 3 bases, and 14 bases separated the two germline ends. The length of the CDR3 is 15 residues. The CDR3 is CAISDRDRLKETQYF. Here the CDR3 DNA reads TGTGCCATCAGTGACCGCGACAGGTTAAAAGAGACCCAGTACTTC.

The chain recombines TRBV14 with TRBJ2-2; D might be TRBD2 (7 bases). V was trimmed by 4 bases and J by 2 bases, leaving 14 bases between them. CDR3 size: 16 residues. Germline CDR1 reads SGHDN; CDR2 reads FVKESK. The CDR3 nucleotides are TGTGCCAGCAGCCGACGCGGGGGCCATAACACCGGGGAGCTGTTTTTT. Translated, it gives CASSRRGGHNTGELFF.

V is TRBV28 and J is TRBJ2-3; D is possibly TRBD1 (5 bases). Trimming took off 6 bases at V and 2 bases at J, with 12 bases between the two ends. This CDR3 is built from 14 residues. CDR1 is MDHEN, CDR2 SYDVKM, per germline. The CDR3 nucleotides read TGTGCCAGCAGATATCCAGGGAACACAGATACGCAGTATTTT. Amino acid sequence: CASRYPGNTDTQYF.

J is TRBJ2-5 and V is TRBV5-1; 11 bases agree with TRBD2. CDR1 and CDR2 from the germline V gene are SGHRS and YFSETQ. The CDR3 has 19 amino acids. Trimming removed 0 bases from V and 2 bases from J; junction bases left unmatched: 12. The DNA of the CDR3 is TGCGCCAGCAGCTTGGTTCATCCCCCGATAGCGGGGGGGCAAGAGACCCAGTACTTC. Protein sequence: CASSLVHPPIAGGQETQYF.

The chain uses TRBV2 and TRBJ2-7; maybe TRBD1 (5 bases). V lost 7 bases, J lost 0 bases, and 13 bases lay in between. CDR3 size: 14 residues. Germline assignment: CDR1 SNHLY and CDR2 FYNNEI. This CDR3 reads CASTVQVSSYEQYF. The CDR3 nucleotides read TGTGCCAGCACTGTACAGGTTAGCTCCTACGAGCAGTACTTC.

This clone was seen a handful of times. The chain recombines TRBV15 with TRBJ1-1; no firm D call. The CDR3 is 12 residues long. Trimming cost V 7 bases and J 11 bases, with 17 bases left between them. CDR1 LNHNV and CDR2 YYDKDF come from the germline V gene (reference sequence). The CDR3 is CATIGSDLKAFF. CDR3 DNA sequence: TGTGCCACCATTGGGAGTGACCTTAAGGCTTTCTTT.

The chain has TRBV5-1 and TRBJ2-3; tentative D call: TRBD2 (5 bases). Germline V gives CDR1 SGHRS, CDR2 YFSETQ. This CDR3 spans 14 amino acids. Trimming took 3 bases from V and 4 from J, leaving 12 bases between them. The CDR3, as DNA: TGCGCCAGCAGCTGGAGGAGTCGTTCAGATACGCAGTATTTT. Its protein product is CASSWRSRSDTQYF.

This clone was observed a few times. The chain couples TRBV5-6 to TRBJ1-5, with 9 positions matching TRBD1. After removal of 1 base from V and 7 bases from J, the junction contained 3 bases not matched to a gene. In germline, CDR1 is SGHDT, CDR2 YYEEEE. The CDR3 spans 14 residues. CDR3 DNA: TGTGCCAGCAGCTTGACAGGGGGCGGCCAGCCCCAGCATTTT. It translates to CASSLTGGGQPQHF.

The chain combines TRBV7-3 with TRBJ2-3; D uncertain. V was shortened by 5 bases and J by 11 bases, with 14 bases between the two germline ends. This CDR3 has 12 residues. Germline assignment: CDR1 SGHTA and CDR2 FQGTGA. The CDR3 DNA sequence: TGTGCCAGCAGCCTGCGCGATCGTCAGCAGTATTTT. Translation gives CASSLRDRQQYF.

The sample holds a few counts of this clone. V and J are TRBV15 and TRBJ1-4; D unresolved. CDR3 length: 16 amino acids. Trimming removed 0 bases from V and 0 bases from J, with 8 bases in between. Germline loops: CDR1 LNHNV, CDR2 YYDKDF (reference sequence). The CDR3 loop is CATSRDHGATNEKLFF. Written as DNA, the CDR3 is TGTGCCACCAGCAGAGACCATGGAGCAACTAATGAAAAACTGTTTTTT.

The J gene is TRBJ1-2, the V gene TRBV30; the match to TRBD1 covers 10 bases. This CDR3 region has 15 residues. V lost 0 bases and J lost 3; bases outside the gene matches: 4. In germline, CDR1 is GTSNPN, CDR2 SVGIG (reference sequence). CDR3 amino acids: CAWSVTGTGDYGYTF. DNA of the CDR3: TGTGCCTGGAGTGTAACCGGGACAGGGGACTATGGCTACACCTTC.

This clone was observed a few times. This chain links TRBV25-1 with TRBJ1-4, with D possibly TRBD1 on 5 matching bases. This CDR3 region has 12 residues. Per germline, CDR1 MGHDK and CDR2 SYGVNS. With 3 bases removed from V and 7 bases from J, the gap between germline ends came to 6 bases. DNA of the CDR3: TGTGCCAGCAGTGACAGGGTTGAAAAACTGTTTTTT. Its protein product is CASSDRVEKLFF.

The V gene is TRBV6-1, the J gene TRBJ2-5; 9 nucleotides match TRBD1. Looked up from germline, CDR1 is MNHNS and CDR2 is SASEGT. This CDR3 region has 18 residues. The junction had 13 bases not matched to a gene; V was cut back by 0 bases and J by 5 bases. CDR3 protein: CASSEALTGGAYGETQYF. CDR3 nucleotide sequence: TGTGCCAGCAGTGAAGCGCTTACAGGGGGCGCTTACGGGGAGACCCAGTACTTC.

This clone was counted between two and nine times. The CDR3 spells CASSLSGGADEQFF. The DNA of the CDR3 is TGTGCCAGCAGCCTTAGCGGGGGGGCCGATGAGCAGTTCTTC. This chain links TRBV7-3 with TRBJ2-1; TRBD2 matches 11 bases. Germline CDR1 and CDR2: SGHTA and FQGTGA. V shed 5 bases and J 8 bases; nucleotides not matched to a gene: 5. This CDR3 has 14 residues.

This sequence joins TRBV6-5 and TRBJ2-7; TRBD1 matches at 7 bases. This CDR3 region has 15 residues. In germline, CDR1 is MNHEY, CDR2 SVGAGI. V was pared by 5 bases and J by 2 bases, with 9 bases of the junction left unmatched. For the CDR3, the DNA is TGTGCCAGCAGTCAGGGACAGCCTACAACCTACGAGCAGTACTTC. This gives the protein CASSQGQPTTYEQYF.

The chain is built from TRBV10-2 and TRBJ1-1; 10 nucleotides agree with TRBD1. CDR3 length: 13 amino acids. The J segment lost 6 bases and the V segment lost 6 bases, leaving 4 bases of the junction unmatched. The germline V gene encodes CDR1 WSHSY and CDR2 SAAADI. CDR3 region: CASSWDRGAEAFF. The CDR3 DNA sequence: TGCGCCAGCAGCTGGGACAGGGGTGCTGAAGCTTTCTTT.

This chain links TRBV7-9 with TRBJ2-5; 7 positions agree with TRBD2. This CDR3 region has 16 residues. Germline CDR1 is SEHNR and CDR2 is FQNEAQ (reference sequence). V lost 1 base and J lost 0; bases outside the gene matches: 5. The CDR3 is CASSLGASGDQETQYF. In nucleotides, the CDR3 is TGTGCCAGCAGCTTAGGGGCTAGCGGAGACCAAGAGACCCAGTACTTC.

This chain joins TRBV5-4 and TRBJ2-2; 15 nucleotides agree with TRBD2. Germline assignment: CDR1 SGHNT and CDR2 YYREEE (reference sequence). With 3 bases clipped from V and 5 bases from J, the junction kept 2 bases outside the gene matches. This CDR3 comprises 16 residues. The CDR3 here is CASSSGTSGGTGELFF. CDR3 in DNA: TGTGCCAGCAGCTCCGGGACTAGCGGGGGGACCGGGGAGCTGTTTTTT. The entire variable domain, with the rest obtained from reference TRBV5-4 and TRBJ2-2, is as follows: ETGVTQSPTHLIKTRGQQVTLRCSSQSGHNTVSWYQQALGQGPQFIFQYYREEENGRGNFPPRFSGLQFPNYSSELNVNALELDDSALYLCASSSGTSGGTGELFFGEGSRLTVL.

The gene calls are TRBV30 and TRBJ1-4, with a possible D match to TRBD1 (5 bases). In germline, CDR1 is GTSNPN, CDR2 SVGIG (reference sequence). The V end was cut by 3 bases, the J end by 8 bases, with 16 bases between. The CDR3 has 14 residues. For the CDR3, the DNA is TGTGCCTGGAGCCCGCGGGGGATGTACGAAAAACTGTTTTTT. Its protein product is CAWSPRGMYEKLFF.